This T cell receptor (beta chain) was identified in a study of cytomegalovirus exposure and HLA in healthy donors. Whole-study results and caveats: Testing in vitro showed three CMV-associated chains specific for CMV antigens. Being productive about 90% or about 30% of the time was typical of most TCR beta V segments in an earlier analysis.

The junction had 6 bases not matched to a gene; V was cut back by 6 bases and J by 1 base. Looked up from germline, CDR1 is MDHEN and CDR2 is SYDVKM. This CDR3 spans 15 amino acids. The PCR contained 60 Vbeta and 13 Jbeta primers. Method: immunoSEQ multiplex PCR; TCRdb's copy keeps in-frame clones and lacks some. The table lists fewer than 150,000 clones, 75% to 85% of them singletons. As to this clone: The antigen is not known.

These donors counted as nominally healthy when sampled, but unrecorded immune exposures were likely. The sequencing sample was made of PBMCs. The origin of this receptor is a female donor in good health and CMV-seropositive. V usage is TRBV28 and J usage is TRBJ1-5, with 7 bases matching TRBD1. The CDR3 DNA is TGTGCCAGCAGGGAGGGGACAGACAGCAATCAGCCCCAGCATTTT. It is translated as CASREGTDSNQPQHF.